The 32 T cell receptor beta chains presented below share a single source sample, sequenced in a study of graft-versus-host responses after intestinal transplantation. Assay: immunoSEQ multiplex PCR; the TCRdb copy retains only in-frame clones and omits some. The table lists about 6,800 clones, roughly a quarter of them singletons, with 4% to 5.5% in the top ten. The sample consisted of alloreactive CD4+ T cells from a mixed lymphocyte reaction culture, taken before intestinal transplant. Subset: CFSE-low proliferating T cells sorted from roughly six-day pre-transplant mixed lymphocyte reaction (GvH or HvG direction). The receptors originated from a human patient who received an intestinal transplant.

The rearrangement joins TRBV11-3 to TRBJ2-7, with D hard to call. Trimming left V 2 bases short and J 6 bases short, with 14 bases between. This CDR3 is built from 14 residues. The germline CDR1 and CDR2 sequences are SGHNT and YENEEA. The CDR3 DNA sequence: TGTGCCAGCAGCTTACAGTACACGGCCGGCGAGCAGTACTTC. This gives the protein CASSLQYTAGEQYF.

The chain recombines TRBV11-3 with TRBJ2-1, with 11 positions matching TRBD2. In germline, CDR1 is SGHNT, CDR2 YENEEA. This CDR3 comprises 15 residues. J gave up 5 bases and V 6 bases, and 6 bases lay outside the gene matches. Written as DNA, the CDR3 is TGTGCCAGCAGTTTCACTAGCGGGAGCCACAATGAGCAGTTCTTC. As protein: CASSFTSGSHNEQFF.

This clone occurred a few times. The chain is built from TRBV6-6 and TRBJ1-2, with D unresolved. CDR1 and CDR2 (germline): MNHNY, SVGAGI (reference sequence). The CDR3 sequence is 14 residues long. V lost 5 bases, J lost 2 bases, and 12 bases lay in between. The CDR3 loop is CASSRMVGNYGYTF. The CDR3 nucleotides are TGTGCCAGCAGTCGTATGGTTGGGAACTATGGCTACACCTTC.

This clone has just one count. A far bigger clonotype differs at one base, so this is likely a read error. This chain links TRBV5-1 with TRBJ1-1; 8 nucleotides match TRBD1. V trimming: 2 bases; J trimming: 4 bases; junction bases outside the gene matches: 7. The V gene's germline CDR1 is SGHRS and CDR2 YFSETQ. This CDR3 is built from 15 residues. CDR3 nucleotide sequence: TGCGCCAGCAGCTTAACCTCGACAGGGGCCACTGAAGCTTTCTTT. This sequence encodes CASSLTSTGATEAFF.

This clone rates as medium-sized. V is TRBV19 and J is TRBJ1-2, with no clear D. Per the germline V gene, CDR1 is LNHDA and CDR2 is SQIVND (reference sequence). Trimming cost V 5 bases and J 3 bases, with 10 bases left between them. This CDR3 is 13 amino acids long. CDR3 sequence: CASSVQEDYGYTF. As DNA, the CDR3 is TGTGCCAGTAGTGTCCAGGAAGACTATGGCTACACCTTC.

The chain combines TRBV6-1 with TRBJ2-7, with D hard to call. Germline CDR1 reads MNHNS; CDR2 reads SASEGT. The CDR3 contains 13 residues. Trimming took 8 bases from V and 2 from J, leaving 13 bases between them. Here the CDR3 DNA reads TGTGCCAGCGCACAAGGCCCTACCTACGAGCAGTACTTC. It yields the protein CASAQGPTYEQYF.

The chain is built from TRBV2 and TRBJ2-5; no definite D call. V lost 8 bases to trimming and J lost 1 base, with 17 bases between them. Germline lookup yields CDR1 SNHLY and CDR2 FYNNEI. CDR3 length: 15 amino acids. The chain's CDR3 is CASGFWGLSQETQYF. As DNA, the CDR3 is TGTGCCAGCGGGTTCTGGGGTTTAAGCCAAGAGACCCAGTACTTC.

Relative to its sample, this clone is medium-sized. The genes are TRBV28 and TRBJ1-2, with unresolved D. Germline CDR1 is MDHEN and CDR2 is SYDVKM. The V gene lost 2 bases and the J gene lost 10 bases, with 26 bases spanning the gap. The CDR3 totals 17 residues. CDR3 DNA: TGTGCCAGCAGTTTAAACCCCGGACGGACCTATATGGGGTCCTACACCTTC. This codes for CASSLNPGRTYMGSYTF.

The chain uses TRBV7-3 and TRBJ2-1; D perhaps matches TRBD2 (6 bases). CDR1 is SGHTA and CDR2 is FQGTGA in the germline V gene. The V end lost 4 bases, the J end lost 1 base, and 14 bases lay between the germline ends. The CDR3 consists of 16 residues. The CDR3 loop reads CASSYQFSGSYNEQFF. The CDR3 DNA is TGTGCCAGCAGCTACCAGTTCAGCGGGTCCTACAATGAGCAGTTCTTC.

This clone was observed a few times. As DNA, the CDR3 is TGTGCCAGCAGCCGGGAGGTACAATACAATGAGCAGTTCTTC. Translated, it gives CASSREVQYNEQFF. The rearrangement links TRBV7-8 to TRBJ2-1, with 7 bases lining up with TRBD2. Unmatched junction bases numbered 5, after V lost 5 bases and J lost 4 bases. The CDR3 runs 14 residues. Looked up from germline, CDR1 is SGHVS and CDR2 is FQNEAQ.

The sample holds a few counts of this clone. CDR3 sequence (DNA): TGTGCCAGCAGTTACTCCTACCGACTCGGGCAGCCCCAGCATTTT. Residues: CASSYSYRLGQPQHF. The rearrangement uses TRBV6-5 and TRBJ1-5; D ambiguous. With 0 bases removed from V and 7 bases from J, the gap between germline ends came to 13 bases. The germline CDR1 and CDR2 sequences are MNHEY and SVGAGI. This CDR3 spans 15 amino acids.

The gene calls are TRBV21-1 and TRBJ2-3; the table's D call, TRBD1, was not checked against the DNA. TRBV21-1 represents a pseudogene. The CDR3 covers 17 residues. The CDR3, as DNA: TGTGCCAGCAGCAAAGACCGAACAGGGGGTTGCACAGATACGCAGTATTTT. This gives the protein CASSKDRTGGCTDTQYF.

This sequence joins TRBV5-1 and TRBJ1-4; 8 bases agree with TRBD1. Germline-derived CDR1 and CDR2 are SGHRS and YFSETQ. The CDR3 loop spans 16 amino acids. Trimming cost V 4 bases and J 4 bases; bases outside gene matches: 9. The CDR3 region is CASSRIGQGGNEKLFF. CDR3 nucleotides: TGCGCCAGCAGCCGGATCGGACAGGGAGGTAATGAAAAACTGTTTTTT.

This clone was seen only a few times. J is TRBJ1-3 and V is TRBV6-5; maybe TRBD1 (5 bases). CDR1 is MNHEY, CDR2 SVGAGI, per germline. This CDR3 has 15 residues. Trimming stripped 5 bases from V and 6 bases from J, with 17 bases between. CDR3 amino acids: CASSAPGRSANTIYF. The CDR3 DNA sequence: TGTGCCAGCAGTGCTCCGGGACGGAGCGCAAACACCATATATTTT.

The table lists this clone with a few counts. The chain has TRBV6-1 and TRBJ1-6, with TRBD1 matching over 9 bases. The CDR3 runs 16 residues. Germline V CDR1 and CDR2: MNHNS, SASEGT. V dropped 1 base and J dropped 9; count of bases not matched to a gene: 7. CDR3 nucleotides: TGTGCCAGCAGTGAAGTACCGACAGGGGGAGGTTCACCCCTCCACTTT. Translating gives CASSEVPTGGGSPLHF.

This clone was recorded only once. The chain has TRBV7-3 and TRBJ2-7; TRBD1 matches at 8 bases. With 5 bases clipped from V and 2 bases from J, the junction kept 5 bases outside the gene matches. Germline CDR1 reads SGHTA; CDR2 reads FQGTGA. The CDR3 is 14 amino acids. The CDR3 nucleotides read TGTGCCAGCAGCCCAGGACAGGGAACCTACGAGCAGTACTTC. Its translation is CASSPGQGTYEQYF. Supplemented by reference TRBV7-3 and TRBJ2-7, the full variable domain reads GAGVSQTPSNKVTEKGKYVELRCDPISGHTALYWYRQSLGQGPEFLIYFQGTGAADDSGLPNDRFFAVRPEGSVSTLKIQRTERGDSAVYLCASSPGQGTYEQYFGPGTRLTVT.

J is TRBJ1-1 and V is TRBV18, with 8 nucleotides matching TRBD1. J lost 2 bases, V lost 0 bases, and 2 bases had no gene match. The CDR3 loop spans 15 amino acids. Germline assignment: CDR1 KGHSH and CDR2 LQKENI. The CDR3 DNA reads TGTGCCAGCTCACCACCGACAGGGGTAAACACTGAAGCTTTCTTT. Protein sequence: CASSPPTGVNTEAFF.

This clone was picked up a small number of times. DNA for the CDR3: TGCGCCAGCAGCCTCGACGGACATGTTGCCCTACGGGAGCAGTACTTC. It codes for CASSLDGHVALREQYF. The genes are TRBV5-1 and TRBJ2-7; D may be TRBD1 (5 bases). V was pared by 4 bases and J by 7 bases, with 24 bases between. Germline V gene data show CDR1 as SGHRS and CDR2 as YFSETQ. This CDR3 region has 16 residues.

In this sample, this clone is medium-sized. The chain combines TRBV5-1 with TRBJ1-3, with D possibly being TRBD1 (6 bases). The CDR3 spans 14 residues. V was cut by 0 bases and J by 7 bases, with 11 bases left in between. The germline gives CDR1 SGHRS, CDR2 YFSETQ. The CDR3 loop reads CASSLVGQGNTIYF. The CDR3 DNA follows: TGCGCCAGCAGCTTGGTAGGCCAGGGGAACACCATATATTTT.

The chain employs TRBV5-4 and TRBJ2-6; D is unclear. Per germline, CDR1 SGHNT and CDR2 YYREEE (reference sequence). Trimming removed 7 bases from V and 5 bases from J, with 16 bases in between. The CDR3 length is 15 residues. The CDR3 here is CASLSRQSRANVLTF. The CDR3 bases are TGTGCCAGCCTATCCAGACAAAGTCGGGCCAACGTCCTGACTTTC.

By sample fraction, this clone is medium-sized (0.01 to 0.1%). The chain links TRBV6-1 to TRBJ1-1; no clear D. The CDR3 sequence is 13 residues long. Germline V gene lookup returns CDR1 MNHNS and CDR2 SASEGT. The V end lost 7 bases, the J end lost 1 base, and 10 bases lay between the germline ends. The CDR3 sequence is CASIRLSNTEAFF. CDR3 DNA: TGTGCCAGCATACGACTGTCGAACACTGAAGCTTTCTTT.

This clone is medium-sized by share. This chain connects TRBV27 to TRBJ2-7; D gene ambiguous. The CDR3 has 15 amino acids. V was shortened by 3 bases and J by 0 bases, with 12 bases between the two germline ends. Germline-derived CDR1 and CDR2 are MNHEY and SMNVEV (reference sequence). In DNA form, the CDR3 reads TGTGCCAGCAGTTTGGTGCCTCGTAACTCCTACGAGCAGTACTTC. This encodes CASSLVPRNSYEQYF.

This chain links TRBV5-1 with TRBJ2-2; no definite D call. This CDR3 region has 12 residues. Germline V gene sequence: CDR1 SGHRS, CDR2 YFSETQ. V lost 1 base to trimming and J lost 3 bases, with 1 base between them. The CDR3 sequence is CASSLYTGELFF. CDR3 DNA: TGCGCCAGCAGCTTGTACACCGGGGAGCTGTTTTTT.

The chain combines TRBV5-5 with TRBJ2-3; D uncertain. The CDR3 length is 14 residues. Germline V CDR1 and CDR2: SGHKS, YYEKEE (reference sequence). V was clipped by 5 bases and J by 4 bases, with 14 bases between them. The CDR3 DNA reads TGTGCCAGCAGGGGGTCGGTGGGCTCAGATACGCAGTATTTT. It specifies CASRGSVGSDTQYF.

CDR3 DNA: TGCAGCGTTGACCGACAGGGATACTATGGCTACACCTTC. Protein product: CSVDRQGYYGYTF. This chain uses TRBV29-1 with TRBJ1-2, with 7 bases fitting TRBD1. The trim removed 3 bases at V and 3 bases at J, leaving 4 bases unmatched. Germline loops: CDR1 SQVTM, CDR2 ANQGSEA. The CDR3 covers 13 residues.

This clone showed up just a few times. This chain uses TRBV5-1 with TRBJ1-2; TRBD1 matches at 11 bases. V was pared by 5 bases and J by 8 bases, with 20 bases of the junction left unmatched. This CDR3 has 18 amino acids. The germline V gene encodes CDR1 SGHRS and CDR2 YFSETQ. CDR3 protein: CASSLHRGQGEFYAGYTF. In DNA form, the CDR3 reads TGCGCCAGCAGTCTTCACCGGGGACAGGGGGAATTCTATGCAGGCTACACCTTC.

V is TRBV27 and J is TRBJ2-1; D possibly matches TRBD1 or TRBD2 (5 bases each). CDR3 size: 14 residues. Trimming cost V 6 bases and J 4 bases, with 13 bases left between them. Per the germline V gene, CDR1 is MNHEY and CDR2 is SMNVEV (reference sequence). CDR3 residues: CASRPPWGYNEQFF. In DNA form, the CDR3 reads TGTGCCAGCAGACCCCCCTGGGGGTACAATGAGCAGTTCTTC.

The chain uses TRBV7-3 and TRBJ2-2; D may be TRBD2 (6 bases). The CDR3 extends over 14 amino acids. V gave up 1 base and J gave up 5 bases, with 8 bases separating them. Germline CDR1 SGHTA, CDR2 FQGTGA. The CDR3 reads CASSLKSGTGELFF. The CDR3 nucleotides read TGTGCCAGCAGCTTAAAGAGCGGGACCGGGGAGCTGTTTTTT.

This clone was picked up a small number of times. The rearrangement joins TRBV5-1 to TRBJ2-2; 7 positions match TRBD1. The CDR3 extends over 14 amino acids. In germline, CDR1 is SGHRS, CDR2 YFSETQ. Trimming took 5 bases from V and 3 from J; bases not matched to a gene: 4. DNA of the CDR3: TGCGCCAGCAGGACCCAGGGGGACACCGGGGAGCTGTTTTTT. This gives the protein CASRTQGDTGELFF.

This sequence joins TRBV5-6 and TRBJ2-7, with a tentative D call TRBD1 (6 bases). Germline V gene data show CDR1 as SGHDT and CDR2 as YYEEEE. V lost 1 base and J lost 5, with 13 bases in between. CDR3 length equals 14 residues. CDR3: CASSLTGPVHEQYF. The CDR3 region has the DNA TGTGCCAGCAGCTTGACAGGGCCGGTCCACGAGCAGTACTTC.

This chain links TRBV5-1 with TRBJ1-3, with no clear D. The CDR3 sequence is 14 residues long. V was trimmed by 7 bases and J by 2 bases, leaving 13 bases between them. The germline CDR1 and CDR2 sequences are SGHRS and YFSETQ. The CDR3 coding sequence is TGCGCCAGCCGCCCCCTAGGAGCTGGAAACACCATATATTTT. This codes for CASRPLGAGNTIYF.

This clone showed up just a few times. This rearrangement joins TRBV7-2 to TRBJ2-7; no clear D gene. The germline V gene has CDR1 SGHTA and CDR2 FQGNSA. Trimming shortened V by 5 bases and J by 3 bases, and 11 bases separated the two germline ends. The CDR3 has 13 residues. DNA for the CDR3: TGTGCCAGCAGCCAACTTCAATTCTACGAGCAGTACTTC. It specifies CASSQLQFYEQYF.